This is a list of T cell receptor beta chains from one sample in a study of blood T cell repertoires in COVID-19. Produced via immunoSEQ multiplex PCR; TCRdb's table is partial and in-frame only. The sample lists around 210,000 clones, approximately 87% occurring once. The sequenced sample was peripheral blood. The receptor source for this set is a woman aged 70-85 years with acute or convalescent COVID-19. Both conserved end residues are part of each CDR3. A D gene is named only where the DNA matches it firmly. Clone size is not always given. Where it is, it says once, few, many or a class for expanded clones.

j_gene: TRBJ2-1; v_gene: TRBV27; d_gene: TRBD1; abundance: NA; CDR3aa: CASSPVLTGVDYNEQFF; CDR3nt: TGTGCCAGCAGCCCAGTCCTAACAGGGGTAGACTACAATGAGCAGTTCTTC
j_gene: TRBJ1-1; v_gene: TRBV6-6; d_gene: NA; abundance: NA; CDR3aa: CASSYSQGRGTEAFF; CDR3nt: TGTGCCAGCAGTTACTCGCAGGGGCGGGGGACTGAAGCTTTCTTT
j_gene: TRBJ1-5; v_gene: TRBV21-1; d_gene: NA; abundance: NA; CDR3aa: CASGGQGIQPQHF; CDR3nt: TGTGCCAGCGGGGGACAGGGGATTCAGCCCCAGCATTTT
j_gene: TRBJ1-2; v_gene: TRBV7-2; d_gene: NA; abundance: NA; CDR3aa: CASSLGAPANYGYTF; CDR3nt: TGTGCCAGCAGCTTAGGGGCCCCAGCTAACTATGGCTACACCTTC
j_gene: TRBJ2-7; v_gene: TRBV5-1; d_gene: TRBD1; abundance: NA; CDR3aa: CASSLARTGVDEQYF; CDR3nt: TGCGCCAGCAGCTTGGCCCGGACAGGGGTCGACGAGCAGTACTTC
j_gene: TRBJ2-3; v_gene: TRBV6-5; d_gene: TRBD2; abundance: NA; CDR3aa: CASSYSSGGGTDTQYF; CDR3nt: TGTGCCAGCAGTTACTCCAGCGGGGGCGGGACAGATACGCAGTATTTT
j_gene: TRBJ2-1; v_gene: TRBV5-1; d_gene: TRBD2; abundance: NA; CDR3aa: CASSLSSGSYEQFF; CDR3nt: TGCGCCAGCAGCCTGTCTAGCGGGAGCTATGAGCAGTTCTTC
j_gene: TRBJ1-3; v_gene: TRBV6-1; d_gene: TRBD1; abundance: NA; CDR3aa: CASSVSGQGFLSSGNTIYF; CDR3nt: TGTGCCAGCAGTGTGTCGGGACAGGGGTTCCTAAGCTCTGGAAACACCATATATTTT
j_gene: TRBJ1-2; v_gene: TRBV28; d_gene: NA; abundance: NA; CDR3aa: CASSLPRLDGYTF; CDR3nt: TGTGCCAGCAGTTTACCCAGACTCGATGGCTACACCTTC
j_gene: TRBJ1-5; v_gene: TRBV19; d_gene: NA; abundance: NA; CDR3aa: CASSIGGAFNQPQHF; CDR3nt: TGTGCCAGTAGTATTGGAGGGGCTTTCAATCAGCCCCAGCATTTT
j_gene: TRBJ2-7; v_gene: TRBV6-5; d_gene: TRBD2; abundance: NA; CDR3aa: CASSRTSGASYEQYF; CDR3nt: TGTGCCAGCAGTCGTACTAGCGGGGCCTCCTACGAGCAGTACTTC
j_gene: TRBJ2-2; v_gene: TRBV18; d_gene: TRBD2; abundance: NA; CDR3aa: CASSRKAGGTSGELFF; CDR3nt: TGTGCCAGCTCTCGGAAAGCGGGAGGTACATCCGGGGAGCTGTTTTTT
j_gene: TRBJ1-3; v_gene: TRBV5-1; d_gene: NA; abundance: NA; CDR3aa: CASSSGAGRLSGNTIYF; CDR3nt: TGCGCCAGCAGCTCCGGGGCGGGGAGACTCTCTGGAAACACCATATATTTT
j_gene: TRBJ1-5; v_gene: TRBV18; d_gene: TRBD1; abundance: NA; CDR3aa: CASSQGQGIQPQHF; CDR3nt: TGTGCCAGCTCACAGGGACAGGGAATTCAGCCCCAGCATTTT
j_gene: TRBJ1-2; v_gene: TRBV29-1; d_gene: NA; abundance: NA; CDR3aa: CSVESIGGGGYTF; CDR3nt: TGCAGCGTTGAATCCATCGGAGGAGGAGGCTACACCTTC
j_gene: TRBJ1-1; v_gene: TRBV10-3; d_gene: NA; abundance: NA; CDR3aa: CAISDPDFTEAFF; CDR3nt: TGTGCCATCAGTGACCCGGACTTCACTGAAGCTTTCTTT
j_gene: TRBJ2-2; v_gene: TRBV11-3; d_gene: TRBD2; abundance: NA; CDR3aa: CASSQSRGGGELFF; CDR3nt: TGTGCCAGCAGCCAATCCCGGGGGGGCGGGGAGCTGTTTTTT
j_gene: TRBJ2-2; v_gene: TRBV15; d_gene: NA; abundance: NA; CDR3aa: CATGGAGANTGELFF; CDR3nt: TGTGCCACCGGGGGGGCGGGCGCGAACACCGGGGAGCTGTTTTTT
j_gene: TRBJ1-2; v_gene: TRBV5-1; d_gene: TRBD1; abundance: few; CDR3aa: CASSHGDRLLYGYTF; CDR3nt: TGCGCCAGCAGCCACGGGGACAGGCTGCTCTATGGCTACACCTTC
j_gene: TRBJ1-2; v_gene: TRBV10-3; d_gene: NA; abundance: NA; CDR3aa: CAISESTTDYGYTF; CDR3nt: TGTGCCATCAGTGAGTCGACGACAGACTATGGCTACACCTTC
j_gene: TRBJ2-2; v_gene: TRBV18; d_gene: TRBD2; abundance: NA; CDR3aa: CASSPRVTRLAGVGELFF; CDR3nt: TGTGCCAGCTCACCAAGAGTCACCCGACTAGCGGGGGTCGGGGAGCTGTTTTTT
j_gene: TRBJ1-4; v_gene: TRBV6-5; d_gene: TRBD1; abundance: NA; CDR3aa: CASKATGETNEKLFF; CDR3nt: TGTGCCAGCAAGGCTACAGGGGAAACTAATGAAAAACTGTTTTTT
j_gene: TRBJ1-1; v_gene: TRBV28; d_gene: NA; abundance: NA; CDR3aa: CASSPTLGGNTEAFF; CDR3nt: TGTGCCAGCAGTCCCACCTTGGGGGGGAACACTGAAGCTTTCTTT
j_gene: TRBJ1-1; v_gene: TRBV27; d_gene: NA; abundance: NA; CDR3aa: CASSLSRGQRLAFF; CDR3nt: TGTGCCAGCAGTTTATCCCGTGGACAGAGGTTAGCTTTCTTT
j_gene: TRBJ2-5; v_gene: TRBV18; d_gene: TRBD1; abundance: once; CDR3aa: CASPGKDWTGAQGETQYF; CDR3nt: TGTGCCAGCCCAGGGAAGGATTGGACAGGGGCGCAGGGGGAGACCCAGTACTTC
j_gene: TRBJ1-2; v_gene: TRBV21-1; d_gene: NA; abundance: few; CDR3aa: CASSPIKTVNYGYTF; CDR3nt: TGTGCCAGCAGCCCGATAAAGACAGTCAACTATGGCTACACCTTC
j_gene: TRBJ1-3; v_gene: TRBV3-1/TRBV3-2; d_gene: NA; abundance: NA; CDR3aa: CASSLAGAGGGNTIYF; CDR3nt: TGTGCCAGCAGCCTGGCGGGCGCCGGTGGGGGAAACACCATATATTTT
j_gene: TRBJ2-5; v_gene: TRBV9; d_gene: TRBD1; abundance: NA; CDR3aa: CASSPGQGLETQYF; CDR3nt: TGTGCCAGCAGCCCCGGACAGGGTTTAGAGACCCAGTACTTC
j_gene: TRBJ1-2; v_gene: TRBV6-5; d_gene: NA; abundance: NA; CDR3aa: CASTTLVTAGGYTF; CDR3nt: TGTGCCAGCACAACCCTTGTCACGGCGGGTGGCTACACCTTC
j_gene: TRBJ1-4; v_gene: TRBV18; d_gene: TRBD1; abundance: NA; CDR3aa: CASSPPGQGAAEEKLFF; CDR3nt: TGTGCCAGCTCACCACCGGGACAGGGGGCGGCCGAAGAAAAACTGTTTTTT
j_gene: TRBJ1-2; v_gene: TRBV5-5; d_gene: NA; abundance: NA; CDR3aa: CASSAWEGVGDGYTF; CDR3nt: TGTGCCAGCAGCGCCTGGGAAGGGGTAGGAGATGGCTACACCTTC
j_gene: TRBJ2-1; v_gene: TRBV10-1; d_gene: TRBD2; abundance: NA; CDR3aa: CASSESSGVEQFF; CDR3nt: TGCGCCAGCAGTGAGTCTAGCGGGGTTGAGCAGTTCTTC
j_gene: TRBJ1-4; v_gene: TRBV5-1; d_gene: NA; abundance: NA; CDR3aa: CASSLTRGNEKLFF; CDR3nt: TGCGCCAGCAGCTTAACGCGAGGGAATGAAAAACTGTTTTTT
j_gene: TRBJ1-6; v_gene: TRBV7-2; d_gene: TRBD1; abundance: NA; CDR3aa: CASSFLAGTVNSPLHF; CDR3nt: TGTGCCAGCAGCTTTTTGGCCGGGACAGTAAATTCACCCCTCCACTTT
j_gene: TRBJ2-1; v_gene: TRBV4-1; d_gene: NA; abundance: NA; CDR3aa: CASSQVRDLNEQFF; CDR3nt: TGCGCCAGCAGCCAAGTACGGGATCTGAATGAGCAGTTCTTC
j_gene: TRBJ2-7; v_gene: TRBV10-3; d_gene: TRBD1; abundance: few; CDR3aa: CAISEPQGANEQYF; CDR3nt: TGTGCCATCAGTGAGCCACAGGGGGCGAACGAGCAGTACTTC
j_gene: TRBJ2-1; v_gene: TRBV5-1; d_gene: NA; abundance: NA; CDR3aa: CASSLISGPNNEQFF; CDR3nt: TGCGCCAGCAGCTTGATCAGCGGGCCCAACAATGAGCAGTTCTTC
j_gene: TRBJ2-7; v_gene: TRBV5-4; d_gene: TRBD2; abundance: NA; CDR3aa: CASSSGTSVSYEQYF; CDR3nt: TGTGCCAGCAGCTCCGGGACTAGCGTATCCTACGAGCAGTACTTC
j_gene: TRBJ2-1; v_gene: TRBV11-3; d_gene: TRBD1; abundance: NA; CDR3aa: CASSARDSQNPEQFF; CDR3nt: TGTGCCAGCAGCGCCCGGGACAGCCAAAACCCGGAGCAGTTCTTC
j_gene: TRBJ2-2; v_gene: TRBV20-1; d_gene: NA; abundance: NA; CDR3aa: CSARRQGELFF; CDR3nt: TGCAGTGCTCGGAGACAGGGGGAGCTGTTTTTT
j_gene: TRBJ1-2; v_gene: TRBV5-1; d_gene: NA; abundance: NA; CDR3aa: CASSPEGGASGYTF; CDR3nt: TGCGCCAGCAGCCCTGAGGGGGGGGCGAGTGGCTACACCTTC
j_gene: TRBJ1-2; v_gene: TRBV10-1; d_gene: TRBD1; abundance: NA; CDR3aa: CARGQRPYGYTF; CDR3nt: TGCGCCAGGGGACAGAGACCCTATGGCTACACCTTC
j_gene: TRBJ1-1; v_gene: TRBV7-9; d_gene: TRBD1; abundance: NA; CDR3aa: CASSSRTGDTEAFF; CDR3nt: TGTGCCAGCAGCTCGCGGACAGGGGACACTGAAGCTTTCTTT
j_gene: TRBJ2-3; v_gene: TRBV5-1; d_gene: NA; abundance: NA; CDR3aa: CASSREHSTDTQYF; CDR3nt: TGCGCCAGCAGCCGGGAACATAGCACAGATACGCAGTATTTT
j_gene: TRBJ1-5; v_gene: TRBV5-1; d_gene: NA; abundance: NA; CDR3aa: CASSNRVDQPQHF; CDR3nt: TGCGCCAGCAGCAACAGGGTAGATCAGCCCCAGCATTTT
j_gene: TRBJ1-6; v_gene: TRBV5-4; d_gene: TRBD1; abundance: NA; CDR3aa: CASSWDRGNSPLHF; CDR3nt: TGTGCCAGCAGCTGGGACAGGGGAAATTCACCCCTCCACTTT
j_gene: TRBJ1-6; v_gene: TRBV2; d_gene: NA; abundance: NA; CDR3aa: CASRPSGVRNSPLHF; CDR3nt: TGTGCCAGCAGACCCTCAGGGGTGCGTAATTCACCCCTCCACTTT
j_gene: TRBJ2-1; v_gene: TRBV5-1; d_gene: TRBD2; abundance: NA; CDR3aa: CASSLWTSGYNEQFF; CDR3nt: TGCGCCAGCAGCTTGTGGACTAGCGGATACAATGAGCAGTTCTTC
j_gene: TRBJ1-3; v_gene: TRBV25-1; d_gene: NA; abundance: NA; CDR3aa: CASSAGGSGNTIYF; CDR3nt: TGTGCCAGCAGTGCTGGGGGCAGTGGAAACACCATATATTTT
j_gene: TRBJ2-7; v_gene: TRBV5-6; d_gene: TRBD1; abundance: NA; CDR3aa: CASSFRQGYEQYF; CDR3nt: TGTGCCAGCAGCTTTCGACAGGGCTACGAGCAGTACTTC
j_gene: TRBJ1-3; v_gene: TRBV3-1/TRBV3-2; d_gene: TRBD1; abundance: few; CDR3aa: CASGQGTGNTIYF; CDR3nt: TGTGCCAGCGGACAGGGCACTGGAAACACCATATATTTT
j_gene: TRBJ1-4; v_gene: TRBV5-8; d_gene: TRBD1; abundance: NA; CDR3aa: CASSFDRVEKLFF; CDR3nt: TGTGCCAGCAGCTTTGACAGGGTGGAAAAACTGTTTTTT
j_gene: TRBJ1-2; v_gene: TRBV2; d_gene: NA; abundance: once; CDR3aa: CASSQQAPGYTF; CDR3nt: TGTGCCAGCAGCCAACAGGCCCCTGGCTACACCTTC
j_gene: TRBJ2-1; v_gene: TRBV11-1; d_gene: TRBD2; abundance: NA; CDR3aa: CASSRLAGGINEQFF; CDR3nt: TGTGCCAGCAGCCGACTAGCGGGAGGGATTAATGAGCAGTTCTTC
j_gene: TRBJ2-7; v_gene: TRBV7-3; d_gene: TRBD2; abundance: NA; CDR3aa: CASSVIAGGPGEQYF; CDR3nt: TGTGCCAGCAGCGTAATAGCGGGAGGGCCGGGGGAGCAGTACTTC
j_gene: TRBJ1-3; v_gene: TRBV7-3; d_gene: NA; abundance: NA; CDR3aa: CASSSDSFSGNTIYF; CDR3nt: TGTGCCAGCAGCTCGGACAGTTTCTCTGGAAACACCATATATTTT
j_gene: TRBJ2-2; v_gene: TRBV5-5; d_gene: TRBD2; abundance: NA; CDR3aa: CASSLREGPPGELFF; CDR3nt: TGTGCCAGCAGCCTACGGGAGGGCCCCCCCGGGGAGCTGTTTTTT